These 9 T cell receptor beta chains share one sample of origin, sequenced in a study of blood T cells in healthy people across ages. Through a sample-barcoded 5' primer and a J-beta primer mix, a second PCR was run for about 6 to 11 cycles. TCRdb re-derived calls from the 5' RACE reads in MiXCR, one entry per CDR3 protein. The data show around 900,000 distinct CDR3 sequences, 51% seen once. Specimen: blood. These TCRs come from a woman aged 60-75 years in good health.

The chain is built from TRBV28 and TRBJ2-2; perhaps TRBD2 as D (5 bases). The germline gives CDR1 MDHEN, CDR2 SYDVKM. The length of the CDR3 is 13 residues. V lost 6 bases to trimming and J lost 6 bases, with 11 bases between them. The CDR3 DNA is TGTGCCAGCAGGACGGGATGGGCCGGGGAGCTGTTTTTT. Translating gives CASRTGWAGELFF.

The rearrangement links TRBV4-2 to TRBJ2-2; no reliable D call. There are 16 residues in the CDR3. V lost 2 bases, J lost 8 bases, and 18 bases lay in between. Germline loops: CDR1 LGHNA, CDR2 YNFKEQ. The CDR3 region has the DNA TGTGCCAGCAGCCAACCAGGCGCCAACTTACCAGGGGAGCTGTTTTTT. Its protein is CASSQPGANLPGELFF.

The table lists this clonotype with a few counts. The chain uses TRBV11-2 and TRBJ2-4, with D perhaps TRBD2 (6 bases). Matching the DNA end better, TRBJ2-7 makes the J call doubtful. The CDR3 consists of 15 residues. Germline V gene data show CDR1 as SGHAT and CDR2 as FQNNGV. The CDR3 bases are TGTGCCAGCAGCTTAGGAACTACAAGGGGAGGCGAGCAGTACTTC. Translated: CASSLGTTRGGEQYF.

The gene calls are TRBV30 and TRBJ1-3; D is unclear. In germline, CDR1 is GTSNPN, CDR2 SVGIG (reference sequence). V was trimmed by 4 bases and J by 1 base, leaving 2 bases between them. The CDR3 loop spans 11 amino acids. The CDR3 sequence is CAWTSGNTIYF. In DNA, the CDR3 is TGTGCCTGGACGTCTGGAAACACCATATATTTT.

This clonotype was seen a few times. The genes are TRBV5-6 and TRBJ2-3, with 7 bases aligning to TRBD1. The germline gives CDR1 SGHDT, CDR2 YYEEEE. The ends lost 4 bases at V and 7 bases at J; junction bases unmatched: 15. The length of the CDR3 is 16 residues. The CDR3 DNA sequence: TGTGCCAGCAGCCTCTCGGACAGGCTTCTTGGGAATACGCAGTATTTT. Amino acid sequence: CASSLSDRLLGNTQYF.

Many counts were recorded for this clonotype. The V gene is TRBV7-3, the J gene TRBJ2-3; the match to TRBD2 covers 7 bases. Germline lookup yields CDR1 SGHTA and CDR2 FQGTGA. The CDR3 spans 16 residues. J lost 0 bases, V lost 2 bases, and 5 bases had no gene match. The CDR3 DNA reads TGTGCCAGCAGCTTAGGTCATAGCGGGAGCACAGATACGCAGTATTTT. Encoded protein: CASSLGHSGSTDTQYF. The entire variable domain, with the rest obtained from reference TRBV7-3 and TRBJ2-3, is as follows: GAGVSQTPSNKVTEKGKYVELRCDPISGHTALYWYRQSLGQGPEFLIYFQGTGAADDSGLPNDRFFAVRPEGSVSTLKIQRTERGDSAVYLCASSLGHSGSTDTQYFGPGTRLTVL.

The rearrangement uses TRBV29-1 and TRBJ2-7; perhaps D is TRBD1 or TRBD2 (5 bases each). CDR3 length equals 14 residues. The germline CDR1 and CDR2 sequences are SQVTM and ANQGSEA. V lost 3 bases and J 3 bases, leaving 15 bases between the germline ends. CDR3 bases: TGCAGCGTTGAGAGGGACGGTCCAGTCTACGAGCAGTACTTC. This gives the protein CSVERDGPVYEQYF.

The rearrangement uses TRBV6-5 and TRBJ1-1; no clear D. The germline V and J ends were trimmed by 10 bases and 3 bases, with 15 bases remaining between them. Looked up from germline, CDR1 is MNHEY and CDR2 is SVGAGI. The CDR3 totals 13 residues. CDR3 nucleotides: TGTGCCACCATCAACCGTGGAGACACTGAAGCTTTCTTT. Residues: CATINRGDTEAFF.

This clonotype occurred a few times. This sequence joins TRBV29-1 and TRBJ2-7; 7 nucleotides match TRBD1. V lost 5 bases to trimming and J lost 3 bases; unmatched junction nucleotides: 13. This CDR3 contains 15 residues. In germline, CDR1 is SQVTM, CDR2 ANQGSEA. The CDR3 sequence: CSVLYRGWGNYEQYF. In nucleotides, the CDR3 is TGCAGCGTTCTCTACAGGGGATGGGGTAACTACGAGCAGTACTTC.